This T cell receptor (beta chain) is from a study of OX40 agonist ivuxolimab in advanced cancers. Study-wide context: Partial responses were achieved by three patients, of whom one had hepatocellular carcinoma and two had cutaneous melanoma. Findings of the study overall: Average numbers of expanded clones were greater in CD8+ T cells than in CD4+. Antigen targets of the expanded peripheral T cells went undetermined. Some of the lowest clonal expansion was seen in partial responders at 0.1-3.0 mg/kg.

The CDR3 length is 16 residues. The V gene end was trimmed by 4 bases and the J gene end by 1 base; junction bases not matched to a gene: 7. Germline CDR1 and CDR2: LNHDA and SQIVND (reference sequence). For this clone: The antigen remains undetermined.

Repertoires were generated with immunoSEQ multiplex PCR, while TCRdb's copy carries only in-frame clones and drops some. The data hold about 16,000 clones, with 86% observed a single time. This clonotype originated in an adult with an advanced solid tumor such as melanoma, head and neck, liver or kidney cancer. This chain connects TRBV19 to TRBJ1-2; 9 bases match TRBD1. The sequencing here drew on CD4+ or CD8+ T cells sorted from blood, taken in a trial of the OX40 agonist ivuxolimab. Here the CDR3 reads CASSRGQGALNYGYTF. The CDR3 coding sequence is TGTGCCAGTAGTAGGGGACAGGGCGCTCTTAACTATGGCTACACCTTC. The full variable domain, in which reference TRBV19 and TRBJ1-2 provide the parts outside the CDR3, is DGGITQSPKYLFRKEGQNVTLSCEQNLNHDAMYWYRQDPGQGLRLIYYSQIVNDFQKGDIAEGYSVSREKKESFPLTVTSAQKNPTAFYLCASSRGQGALNYGYTFGSGTRLTVV.